The rows below give T cell receptor beta chains drawn from one sample of a study of T cell responses to AZD1222 COVID-19 vaccine. TCRdb's copy holds only in-frame clones and misses some; the assay was immunoSEQ multiplex PCR. The top ten hold under 7.5% of the sample, which has around 130,000 clones, about 93% seen once. The sample in question was peripheral blood, obtained on day 0 of AZD1222 vaccination. Source of these receptors: an adult in good health. Both conserved end residues are part of each CDR3. The D gene is left open where the match is weak. Some rows mark clone size as missing; the rest say once, few, many or name a class of expanded clone.

CDR3aa: CASSGTGLGTEAFF; CDR3nt: TGCGCCAGCAGCGGAACAGGGTTAGGGACTGAAGCTTTCTTT; len: 14; v_gene: TRBV5-1; abundance: -; j_gene: TRBJ1-1; d_gene: -
CDR3aa: CASSIWAGMDYGYTF; CDR3nt: TGTGCCAGTAGTATCTGGGCAGGGATGGACTATGGCTACACCTTC; len: 15; v_gene: TRBV19; abundance: -; j_gene: TRBJ1-2; d_gene: -
CDR3aa: CASGVGVNTGELFF; CDR3nt: TGTGCCAGCGGGGTCGGAGTAAACACCGGGGAGCTGTTTTTT; len: 14; v_gene: TRBV2; abundance: -; j_gene: TRBJ2-2; d_gene: -
CDR3aa: CATSSTNTGELFF; CDR3nt: TGTGCCACCTCCTCCACGAACACCGGGGAGCTGTTTTTT; len: 13; v_gene: TRBV24-1; abundance: -; j_gene: TRBJ2-2; d_gene: -
CDR3aa: CAWAGTPGGNQPQHF; CDR3nt: TGTGCCTGGGCCGGGACACCAGGAGGGAATCAGCCCCAGCATTTT; len: 15; v_gene: TRBV30; abundance: -; j_gene: TRBJ1-5; d_gene: -
CDR3aa: CASSGLAGGDNEQFF; CDR3nt: TGTGCCAGTAGTGGACTAGCGGGAGGAGACAATGAGCAGTTCTTC; len: 15; v_gene: TRBV19; abundance: -; j_gene: TRBJ2-1; d_gene: TRBD2
CDR3aa: CASSATGTPGYEQYF; CDR3nt: TGCGCCAGCAGCGCGACCGGGACCCCCGGCTACGAGCAGTACTTC; len: 15; v_gene: TRBV5-1; abundance: -; j_gene: TRBJ2-7; d_gene: -
CDR3aa: CASRAGQYYGYTF; CDR3nt: TGTGCCAGCAGGGCGGGACAGTACTATGGCTACACCTTC; len: 13; v_gene: TRBV12-3/TRBV12-4; abundance: -; j_gene: TRBJ1-2; d_gene: TRBD1
CDR3aa: CASSLAKGPYEQYF; CDR3nt: TGTGCCAGCAGCTTAGCGAAGGGACCCTACGAGCAGTACTTC; len: 14; v_gene: TRBV11-2; abundance: -; j_gene: TRBJ2-7; d_gene: -
CDR3aa: CASSVRTAGNTIYF; CDR3nt: TGTGCCAGCAGCGTAAGGACGGCTGGAAACACCATATATTTT; len: 14; v_gene: TRBV9; abundance: -; j_gene: TRBJ1-3; d_gene: -
CDR3aa: CASSIYHTDTQYF; CDR3nt: TGTGCCAGCAGCATTTACCACACAGATACGCAGTATTTT; len: 13; v_gene: TRBV21-1; abundance: -; j_gene: TRBJ2-3; d_gene: -
CDR3aa: CSVEVLLAGELFF; CDR3nt: TGCAGCGTTGAAGTCCTCCTAGCCGGGGAGCTGTTTTTT; len: 13; v_gene: TRBV29-1; abundance: -; j_gene: TRBJ2-2; d_gene: -
CDR3aa: CSALGAEAFF; CDR3nt: TGCAGTGCTTTGGGCGCTGAAGCTTTCTTT; len: 10; v_gene: TRBV20-1; abundance: -; j_gene: TRBJ1-1; d_gene: -
CDR3aa: CASSLDPGREQYF; CDR3nt: TGTGCCAGCAGCTTAGACCCAGGGAGGGAGCAGTACTTC; len: 13; v_gene: TRBV7-9; abundance: -; j_gene: TRBJ2-7; d_gene: -
CDR3aa: CASSPSFFGTGREGYTF; CDR3nt: TGTGCCAGCAGCCCGAGCTTTTTCGGGACAGGTCGGGAGGGCTACACCTTC; len: 17; v_gene: TRBV13; abundance: -; j_gene: TRBJ1-2; d_gene: TRBD1
CDR3aa: CASSPPGQVYYEQYF; CDR3nt: TGCGCCAGCAGCCCCCCGGGACAGGTTTACTACGAGCAGTACTTC; len: 15; v_gene: TRBV4-1; abundance: -; j_gene: TRBJ2-7; d_gene: TRBD1
CDR3aa: CASSLAREYNEQFF; CDR3nt: TGTGCCAGCAGCTTGGCAAGGGAATACAATGAGCAGTTCTTC; len: 14; v_gene: TRBV5-4; abundance: -; j_gene: TRBJ2-1; d_gene: -
CDR3aa: CASKGGIDTQYF; CDR3nt: TGTGCCAGCAAGGGGGGAATAGATACGCAGTATTTT; len: 12; v_gene: TRBV2; abundance: -; j_gene: TRBJ2-3; d_gene: -
CDR3aa: CASSYRGSSEQFF; CDR3nt: TGTGCCAGCAGTTATCGGGGGAGTAGTGAGCAGTTCTTC; len: 13; v_gene: TRBV6-6; abundance: -; j_gene: TRBJ2-1; d_gene: -
CDR3aa: CASRRGQGSGNTIYF; CDR3nt: TGTGCCAGCAGGCGTGGACAGGGCTCTGGAAACACCATATATTTT; len: 15; v_gene: TRBV6-5; abundance: -; j_gene: TRBJ1-3; d_gene: TRBD1
CDR3aa: CASSRRTGGRWEAFF; CDR3nt: TGTGCCAGCAGTCGACGAACAGGGGGCCGCTGGGAAGCTTTCTTT; len: 15; v_gene: TRBV6-5; abundance: -; j_gene: TRBJ1-1; d_gene: TRBD1
CDR3aa: CASSKVLRQGGFSNQPQHF; CDR3nt: TGTGCCAGCAGCAAAGTGTTAAGACAGGGAGGGTTTAGCAATCAGCCCCAGCATTTT; len: 19; v_gene: TRBV21-1; abundance: -; j_gene: TRBJ1-5; d_gene: -
CDR3aa: CASSPADTSSTDTQYF; CDR3nt: TGTGCCAGCAGCCCCGCGGATACATCTAGCACAGATACGCAGTATTTT; len: 16; v_gene: TRBV7-9; abundance: -; j_gene: TRBJ2-3; d_gene: -
CDR3aa: CATSRSGGGNQPQHF; CDR3nt: TGTGCCACCAGCAGGTCGGGAGGTGGCAATCAGCCCCAGCATTTT; len: 15; v_gene: TRBV15; abundance: -; j_gene: TRBJ1-5; d_gene: -
CDR3aa: CASSLGGGSVDTQYF; CDR3nt: TGCGCCAGCAGCTTAGGGGGAGGTAGCGTAGATACGCAGTATTTT; len: 15; v_gene: TRBV5-1; abundance: -; j_gene: TRBJ2-3; d_gene: -
CDR3aa: CASSHRGSNQPQHF; CDR3nt: TGTGCCAGCAGCCACAGGGGATCCAATCAGCCCCAGCATTTT; len: 14; v_gene: TRBV3-1/TRBV3-2; abundance: -; j_gene: TRBJ1-5; d_gene: -
CDR3aa: CASTQGLAGSYNEQFF; CDR3nt: TGTGCCAGCACCCAGGGGCTAGCGGGATCTTACAATGAGCAGTTCTTC; len: 16; v_gene: TRBV11-3; abundance: -; j_gene: TRBJ2-1; d_gene: TRBD2
CDR3aa: CASSFPSTGGVGNTIYF; CDR3nt: TGTGCCAGCAGTTTCCCCTCGACAGGGGGCGTTGGAAACACCATATATTTT; len: 17; v_gene: TRBV28; abundance: -; j_gene: TRBJ1-3; d_gene: TRBD1
CDR3aa: CASSVELAVGANEQFF; CDR3nt: TGTGCCAGCAGCGTAGAGCTAGCGGTCGGGGCCAATGAGCAGTTCTTC; len: 16; v_gene: TRBV9; abundance: -; j_gene: TRBJ2-1; d_gene: TRBD2
CDR3aa: CASSFGTQNEKLFF; CDR3nt: TGTGCCAGCAGTTTTGGTACGCAGAATGAAAAACTGTTTTTT; len: 14; v_gene: TRBV28; abundance: -; j_gene: TRBJ1-4; d_gene: -
CDR3aa: CSVEGARQYEQYF; CDR3nt: TGCAGCGTTGAAGGTGCCAGGCAATACGAGCAGTACTTC; len: 13; v_gene: TRBV29-1; abundance: once; j_gene: TRBJ2-7; d_gene: -
CDR3aa: CASSPLGTGGYEQYF; CDR3nt: TGCGCCAGCAGCCCGCTCGGGACAGGGGGCTACGAGCAGTACTTC; len: 15; v_gene: TRBV4-1; abundance: -; j_gene: TRBJ2-7; d_gene: TRBD1
CDR3aa: CSVGRAENTQYF; CDR3nt: TGCAGCGTGGGGAGGGCCGAGAATACGCAGTATTTT; len: 12; v_gene: TRBV29-1; abundance: -; j_gene: TRBJ2-3; d_gene: TRBD2
CDR3aa: CASSQGQDAASGTTGELFF; CDR3nt: TGTGCCAGCAGCCAAGGGCAAGATGCGGCTAGCGGGACCACCGGGGAGCTGTTTTTT; len: 19; v_gene: TRBV14; abundance: -; j_gene: TRBJ2-2; d_gene: TRBD2
CDR3aa: CASRKGEAFF; CDR3nt: TGTGCCAGCAGGAAGGGCGAAGCTTTCTTT; len: 10; v_gene: TRBV12-3/TRBV12-4; abundance: -; j_gene: TRBJ1-1; d_gene: -
CDR3aa: CASRTTREWGGNTEAFF; CDR3nt: TGTGCCAGCAGGACCACACGGGAATGGGGGGGTAACACTGAAGCTTTCTTT; len: 17; v_gene: TRBV2; abundance: -; j_gene: TRBJ1-1; d_gene: -
CDR3aa: CASSAYGAAYNEQFF; CDR3nt: TGTGCCAGCAGTGCATATGGAGCAGCCTACAATGAGCAGTTCTTC; len: 15; v_gene: TRBV6-4; abundance: -; j_gene: TRBJ2-1; d_gene: -
CDR3aa: CASSYLAGDGNEQFF; CDR3nt: TGTGCCAGCAGTTACCTAGCGGGAGACGGCAATGAGCAGTTCTTC; len: 15; v_gene: TRBV6-6; abundance: -; j_gene: TRBJ2-1; d_gene: TRBD2
CDR3aa: CASSHRAGADTQYF; CDR3nt: TGTGCCAGCAGCCATCGCGCGGGAGCAGATACGCAGTATTTT; len: 14; v_gene: TRBV4-2; abundance: -; j_gene: TRBJ2-3; d_gene: TRBD2
CDR3aa: CASTRDSLSPEQYF; CDR3nt: TGTGCCAGCACTCGGGACTCGTTGTCCCCTGAGCAGTACTTC; len: 14; v_gene: TRBV9; abundance: -; j_gene: TRBJ2-7; d_gene: -
CDR3aa: CAWRPSNARGGNQPQHF; CDR3nt: TGTGCCTGGAGGCCAAGTAACGCCCGGGGAGGCAATCAGCCCCAGCATTTT; len: 17; v_gene: TRBV30; abundance: -; j_gene: TRBJ1-5; d_gene: -
CDR3aa: CASSITTNYGYTF; CDR3nt: TGCGCCAGCAGCATAACGACAAACTATGGCTACACCTTC; len: 13; v_gene: TRBV5-1; abundance: -; j_gene: TRBJ1-2; d_gene: -
CDR3aa: CASRHLGGDGYTF; CDR3nt: TGTGCCAGCCGGCACTTAGGAGGGGATGGCTACACCTTC; len: 13; v_gene: TRBV21-1; abundance: -; j_gene: TRBJ1-2; d_gene: -
CDR3aa: CASSQDRGLYGYTF; CDR3nt: TGCGCCAGCAGCCAAGATCGGGGACTCTATGGCTACACCTTC; len: 14; v_gene: TRBV4-1; abundance: -; j_gene: TRBJ1-2; d_gene: -
CDR3aa: CASSLGGDRGRSGNTIYF; CDR3nt: TGTGCCAGCAGCTTAGGAGGGGATCGGGGGCGCTCTGGAAACACCATATATTTT; len: 18; v_gene: TRBV7-9; abundance: -; j_gene: TRBJ1-3; d_gene: -
CDR3aa: CASSFRDRRPSYEQYF; CDR3nt: TGTGCCAGCAGTTTTCGGGACAGGAGACCATCCTACGAGCAGTACTTC; len: 16; v_gene: TRBV28; abundance: -; j_gene: TRBJ2-7; d_gene: TRBD1
CDR3aa: CASSSPGGGRDGYTF; CDR3nt: TGTGCCAGCAGCTCCCCGGGCGGGGGACGGGATGGCTACACCTTC; len: 15; v_gene: TRBV7-2; abundance: -; j_gene: TRBJ1-2; d_gene: -
CDR3aa: CASSKDRGQDGYTF; CDR3nt: TGTGCCAGCAGCAAGGACAGGGGGCAGGATGGCTACACCTTC; len: 14; v_gene: TRBV6-5; abundance: -; j_gene: TRBJ1-2; d_gene: TRBD1
CDR3aa: CASSGDNYGYTF; CDR3nt: TGTGCCAGCAGTGGGGATAACTATGGCTACACCTTC; len: 12; v_gene: TRBV25-1; abundance: -; j_gene: TRBJ1-2; d_gene: -